Shown below are 9 T cell receptor beta chains from a single sample sequenced in a study of regulatory T cells in long-lasting Graves disease (dated by TCRdb to the early 2020s). Library prep was done by multiplex PCR. The sample was run on an Illumina HiSeq 4000. CDR3 regions were amplified by Arm-PCR with iRepertoire HTBI primers to construct TCR beta libraries. Starting from the raw public reads, TCRdb applied fastp trimming at Q25, assembled clones with MiXCR and retained in-frame beta chains. Rows are unified per CDR3 protein, each entry keeping the most common DNA and genes. Here the sample has over 350,000 distinct CDR3 sequences; around 13% occur a single time. The ten largest account for approximately 15% of the sample. Taken with the paper, the label for time point translates to: newly diagnosed GD, antithyroid drugs for less than 3 months. RNA was extracted from PBMCs in TRIzol for both TCR sequencing and RNA sequencing.

A further study also used this sample, focusing on T cells in Graves' hyperthyroidism and ophthalmopathy.

Sequencing used peripheral blood mononuclear cells (PBMCs), obtained at new diagnosis, from a patient treated with antithyroid drugs. These receptor sequences come from a woman aged 45 to 65 with Graves disease. Donor details come from another sample of the same person, matched by shared clones.

This clonotype occurred many times. This chain uses TRBV3-1 with TRBJ2-2, with a possible D match to TRBD1 (6 bases). There are 15 residues in the CDR3. V was clipped by 4 bases and J by 2 bases, with 11 bases between them. Germline loops: CDR1 LGHDT, CDR2 YNNKEL (reference sequence). The CDR3 nucleotides read TGTGCCAGCAGCCTACAGGGAATAAACACCGGGGAGCTGTTTTTT. This translates into CASSLQGINTGELFF.

This clonotype was observed a handful of times. The CDR3 DNA sequence: TGTGCCAGCAGCCAGGGCTATTATAATTCACCCCTCCACTTT. Its protein product is CASSQGYYNSPLHF. The V call is TRBV3-1, the J call TRBJ1-6, with D uncertain. V was shortened by 3 bases and J by 4 bases, with 7 bases between the two germline ends. The CDR3 has 14 residues. Germline V CDR1 and CDR2: LGHDT, YNNKEL (reference sequence).

As regards this clonotype: This may arise from a read error, as a much more abundant clone is one base away. J is TRBJ2-2 and V is TRBV30, with 9 bases fitting TRBD1. With V trimmed by 1 base and J by 3 bases, 0 bases remained unmatched. The CDR3 consists of 14 residues. CDR1 is GTSNPN and CDR2 is SVGIG in the germline V gene (reference sequence). The CDR3 sequence is CAWSGTGDTGELFF. In DNA form, the CDR3 reads TGTGCCTGGAGTGGGACAGGGGACACCGGGGAGCTGTTTTTT.

This clonotype was detected a few times. The chain joins TRBV11-3 to TRBJ1-1; D call uncertain. This CDR3 has 13 residues. The germline CDR1 and CDR2 sequences are SGHNT and YENEEA. Trimming took off 6 bases at V and 1 base at J, with 9 bases between the two ends. The CDR3 DNA is TGTGCCAGCAGTAGAGAACCGAACACTGAAGCTTTCTTT. This translates into CASSREPNTEAFF.

This clonotype was detected many times. J is TRBJ2-7 and V is TRBV7-2, with 13 bases identical to TRBD2. This CDR3 region has 16 residues. Germline V gene lookup returns CDR1 SGHTA and CDR2 FQGNSA. The trim removed 4 bases at V and 4 bases at J, leaving 7 bases unmatched. The CDR3 here is CASSYRLAGGMYEQYF. As DNA, the CDR3 is TGTGCCAGCAGCTATAGACTAGCGGGAGGCATGTACGAGCAGTACTTC.

Only a few counts were recorded for this clonotype. This could be a read error, since a much larger clone is one nucleotide away. This chain uses TRBV18 with TRBJ2-1, with D possibly matching TRBD1 (5 bases). CDR1 and CDR2 (germline): KGHSH, LQKENI. This CDR3 is 14 amino acids long. Trimming left V 4 bases short and J 3 bases short, with 10 bases between. DNA of the CDR3: TGTGCCAGCTCACTAGACAGTTTCTACAATGAGCAGTTCTTC. Its translation is CASSLDSFYNEQFF.

This clonotype has only a few counts. CDR3 DNA sequence: TGTGCCAGTATCCCTTTGGGGGGAGCCGGGGAGCTGTTTTTT. Protein: CASIPLGGAGELFF. The rearrangement uses TRBV19 and TRBJ2-2; a possible D gene is TRBD2 (6 bases). The germline V gene has CDR1 LNHDA and CDR2 SQIVND (reference sequence). Between the trimmed V and J ends, which lost 7 bases and 6 bases, there was a span of 15 bases. The CDR3 length is 14 residues.

V usage is TRBV19 and J usage is TRBJ2-7, with D perhaps matching TRBD1 or TRBD2 (5 bases each). V lost 5 bases, J lost 4 bases, and 18 bases lay in between. CDR1 is LNHDA and CDR2 is SQIVND in the germline V gene (reference sequence). CDR3 length: 15 residues. CDR3 residues: CASSRGEGSSYEQYF. CDR3 sequence (DNA): TGTGCCAGTAGTCGGGGTGAGGGGAGTTCATACGAGCAGTACTTC.

The table lists this clonotype with a few counts. This chain connects TRBV7-2 to TRBJ2-7, with D tentatively TRBD1 or TRBD2 (6 bases each). CDR1 and CDR2 from the germline V gene are SGHTA and FQGNSA. The CDR3 is made up of 15 amino acids. Trimming pared 5 bases from V and 3 bases from J, leaving 17 bases between. As DNA, the CDR3 is TGTGCCAGCAGCGAAGGAGGGTCCAGGGGCTACGAGCAGTACTTC. Protein product: CASSEGGSRGYEQYF.